What follows are 29 T cell receptor beta chains derived from one specimen sequenced in a study of cytomegalovirus exposure and HLA in healthy donors. Profiled with immunoSEQ multiplex PCR; TCRdb holds only in-frame clones, not every one. The sample has around 180,000 clones, 75% to 90% seen once. The sequencing sample was made of PBMCs. The receptors shown here come from a man between 18 and 35 years old in good health and CMV-seropositive.

This clone was recorded a few times. The chain carries TRBV6-5 and TRBJ1-2; D is ambiguous. Trimming removed 2 bases at V and 3 bases at J, with 7 bases between. The CDR3 consists of 13 residues. The germline V gene encodes CDR1 MNHEY and CDR2 SVGAGI. CDR3 sequence: CASSYIADYGYTF. As DNA, the CDR3 is TGTGCCAGCAGTTACATCGCAGACTATGGCTACACCTTC.

The chain has TRBV7-9 and TRBJ2-1; TRBD2 matches 7 bases. This CDR3 has 16 residues. Germline V gene data show CDR1 as SEHNR and CDR2 as FQNEAQ (reference sequence). V shed 0 bases and J 6 bases; nucleotides not matched to a gene: 8. The CDR3 spells CASSLAGGPNSNEQFF. The DNA for the CDR3 is TGTGCCAGCAGCTTAGCGGGAGGGCCGAATAGCAATGAGCAGTTCTTC. The entire variable domain, with the rest obtained from reference TRBV7-9 and TRBJ2-1, is as follows: DTGVSQNPRHKITKRGQNVTFRCDPISEHNRLYWYRQTLGQGPEFLTYFQNEAQLEKSRLLSDRFSAERPKGSFSTLEIQRTEQGDSAMYLCASSLAGGPNSNEQFFGPGTRLTVL.

V usage is TRBV6-6 and J usage is TRBJ2-7, with 10 positions matching TRBD1. The ends lost 7 bases at V and 4 bases at J; junction bases unmatched: 10. The CDR3 extends over 15 amino acids. CDR1 is MNHNY, CDR2 SVGAGI, per germline (reference sequence). For the CDR3, the DNA is TGTGCCAGCACCCTCGGTGGGACAGGGGAATACGAGCAGTACTTC. Encoded protein: CASTLGGTGEYEQYF.

This clone was observed a few times. The chain couples TRBV27 to TRBJ2-2; 11 bases are shared with TRBD2. From germline, CDR1 is MNHEY and CDR2 SMNVEV (reference sequence). The CDR3 totals 15 residues. V dropped 5 bases and J dropped 3; count of bases not matched to a gene: 2. In DNA form, the CDR3 reads TGTGCCAGCAGTGGACTAGCGGGTTACACCGGGGAGCTGTTTTTT. Its protein is CASSGLAGYTGELFF.

This clone has just a few counts. The gene calls are TRBV30 and TRBJ1-2, with a tentative D call TRBD1 (5 bases). V gave up 3 bases and J gave up 2 bases, with 16 bases separating them. The length of the CDR3 is 15 residues. Germline-derived CDR1 and CDR2 are GTSNPN and SVGIG (reference sequence). The CDR3 region has the DNA TGTGCCTGGAGGGATGTACCCGCAGGGAACTATGGCTACACCTTC. Translated: CAWRDVPAGNYGYTF.

A few counts support this clone. The gene calls are TRBV29-1 and TRBJ1-1; maybe TRBD1 (6 bases). The V gene lost 7 bases and the J gene lost 7 bases, with 19 bases spanning the gap. The CDR3 loop spans 13 amino acids. Germline lookup yields CDR1 SQVTM and CDR2 ANQGSEA. The CDR3 reads CSAQAGAQYEAFF. CDR3 sequence (DNA): TGCAGCGCCCAGGCAGGGGCTCAATATGAAGCTTTCTTT.

The chain has TRBV7-9 and TRBJ2-1, with 10 bases matching TRBD2. Germline loops: CDR1 SEHNR, CDR2 FQNEAQ (reference sequence). After removal of 5 bases from V and 5 bases from J, the junction contained 9 bases not matched to a gene. The CDR3 has 16 amino acids. Written as DNA, the CDR3 is TGTGCCAGCAGCCCAGGGCTAGCGGGAGTGGACAATGAGCAGTTCTTC. Amino acids: CASSPGLAGVDNEQFF.

This clone came up once. The V call is TRBV7-3, the J call TRBJ2-1; 16 bases are a match to TRBD2. The CDR3 contains 17 residues. Germline V gene lookup returns CDR1 SGHTA and CDR2 FQGTGA. V was clipped by 6 bases and J by 8 bases; unmatched bases: 10. In nucleotides, the CDR3 is TGTGCCAGCAGATCGGGACTAGCGGGAGGGCCTTTGGATGAGCAGTTCTTC. Encoded protein: CASRSGLAGGPLDEQFF.

J is TRBJ1-1 and V is TRBV5-1; tentative D call: TRBD1 (6 bases). The CDR3 has 14 residues. The germline V gene has CDR1 SGHRS and CDR2 YFSETQ. V was pared by 4 bases and J by 4 bases, with 14 bases between. The CDR3 loop reads CASSQGWEGTEAFF. The CDR3 coding sequence is TGCGCCAGCAGCCAGGGGTGGGAGGGCACTGAAGCTTTCTTT. The whole variable domain, remainder taken from reference TRBV5-1 and TRBJ1-1, is KAGVTQTPRYLIKTRGQQVTLSCSPISGHRSVSWYQQTPGQGLQFLFEYFSETQRNKGNFPGRFSGRQFSNSRSEMNVSTLELGDSALYLCASSQGWEGTEAFFGQGTRLTVV.

The V call is TRBV9, the J call TRBJ2-3, with 7 positions matching TRBD2. J lost 6 bases, V lost 0 bases, and 10 bases had no gene match. Per germline, CDR1 SGDLS and CDR2 YYNGEE. The CDR3 sequence is 16 residues long. Written as DNA, the CDR3 is TGTGCCAGCAGCGTAGATCTGGGGGAGGGCCGCGATACGCAGTATTTT. This encodes CASSVDLGEGRDTQYF.

The rearrangement joins TRBV28 to TRBJ2-6; 8 bases are a match to TRBD1. This CDR3 is 17 amino acids long. The germline V gene encodes CDR1 MDHEN and CDR2 SYDVKM. V lost 5 bases to trimming and J lost 0 bases; unmatched junction nucleotides: 6. The DNA for the CDR3 is TGTGCCAGCAGTCCGACAGGGGCTATCTCTGGGGCCAACGTCCTGACTTTC. Translating gives CASSPTGAISGANVLTF.

This chain's CDR3 is CASSATPSAAYNEQFF. The CDR3 DNA reads as TGTGCCAGCAGTGCGACGCCTAGCGCCGCCTACAATGAGCAGTTCTTC. The V gene is TRBV6-4, the J gene TRBJ2-1, with D possibly TRBD2 on 6 matching bases. Trimming shortened V by 4 bases and J by 2 bases, and 15 bases separated the two germline ends. CDR3 size: 16 residues. Germline CDR1 reads MRHNA; CDR2 reads SNTAGT.

The chain combines TRBV28 with TRBJ2-2, with TRBD1 matching over 9 bases. Germline CDR1 MDHEN, CDR2 SYDVKM. With 4 bases clipped from V and 1 base from J, the junction kept 1 base outside the gene matches. This CDR3 spans 15 amino acids. This chain's CDR3 is CASSSGQGNTGELFF. CDR3 in DNA: TGTGCCAGCAGTTCGGGACAGGGGAACACCGGGGAGCTGTTTTTT.

The chain has TRBV7-2 and TRBJ2-2; no firm D call. Germline V gives CDR1 SGHTA, CDR2 FQGNSA. The CDR3 contains 12 residues. With 1 base removed from V and 6 bases from J, the gap between germline ends came to 3 bases. Here the CDR3 reads CASSLVSGELFF. CDR3 nucleotide sequence: TGTGCCAGCAGCTTAGTCTCCGGGGAGCTGTTTTTT.

V is TRBV11-2 and J is TRBJ2-2, with D perhaps TRBD2 (5 bases). The CDR3 is 14 residues long. Germline CDR1 is SGHAT and CDR2 is FQNNGV. V gave up 8 bases and J gave up 5 bases, with 15 bases separating them. Written as DNA, the CDR3 is TGTGCCAGCGCTAGTATCTCGGGGACCGGGGAGCTGTTTTTT. It yields the protein CASASISGTGELFF. The full variable domain, in which reference TRBV11-2 and TRBJ2-2 provide the parts outside the CDR3, is EAGVAQSPRYKIIEKRQSVAFWCNPISGHATLYWYQQILGQGPKLLIQFQNNGVVDDSQLPKDRFSAERLKGVDSTLKIQPAKLEDSAVYLCASASISGTGELFFGEGSRLTVL.

This clone is a singleton in its sample. Other DNA sequences in this sample translate to the same CDR3. This CDR3 reads CASSYGGGSYNEQFF. For the CDR3, the DNA is TGTGCCAGCAGTTACGGCGGGGGCTCCTACAATGAGCAGTTCTTC. V usage is TRBV27 and J usage is TRBJ2-1, with 7 bases that match TRBD2. V dropped 4 bases and J dropped 0; count of bases not matched to a gene: 3. The CDR3 runs 15 residues. The V gene's germline CDR1 is MNHEY and CDR2 SMNVEV (reference sequence).

V is TRBV7-9 and J is TRBJ1-1; the D gene is possibly TRBD1 (5 bases). Per the germline V gene, CDR1 is SEHNR and CDR2 is FQNEAQ (reference sequence). This CDR3 comprises 14 residues. The V gene lost 7 bases and the J gene lost 4 bases, with 16 bases spanning the gap. The CDR3, as DNA: TGTGCCAGCAACCCGGGGGTTGATGGCACTGAAGCTTTCTTT. Translated: CASNPGVDGTEAFF.

This clone was recorded once. Additional DNA sequences in this sample encode the identical CDR3. This sequence joins TRBV7-2 and TRBJ2-7; possible D gene TRBD1, 6 bases. CDR3 length: 14 residues. Germline assignment: CDR1 SGHTA and CDR2 FQGNSA. The germline V and J ends were trimmed by 5 bases and 0 bases, with 11 bases remaining between them. The CDR3 region has the DNA TGTGCCAGCAGCCCTGACAGGTACTCCTACGAGCAGTACTTC. Protein: CASSPDRYSYEQYF.

The rearrangement links TRBV7-2 to TRBJ2-1; 9 bases map to TRBD1. CDR1 is SGHTA and CDR2 is FQGNSA in the germline V gene. The ends lost 5 bases at V and 7 bases at J; junction bases unmatched: 18. The CDR3 loop spans 18 amino acids. CDR3 nucleotide sequence: TGTGCCAGCAGCCCCCCCTTCGGACAGGGGCGAGGTATGAATGAGCAGTTCTTC. It specifies CASSPPFGQGRGMNEQFF.

J is TRBJ1-5 and V is TRBV28; D is unclear. Germline CDR1 reads MDHEN; CDR2 reads SYDVKM. Trimming shortened V by 8 bases and J by 5 bases, and 22 bases separated the two germline ends. The length of the CDR3 is 16 residues. In nucleotides, the CDR3 is TGTGCCAGCCGCTTCAATAAAGGAGTCAACCATCAGCCCCAGCATTTT. Encoded protein: CASRFNKGVNHQPQHF.

This clone was found once. This sequence joins TRBV2 and TRBJ2-2, with TRBD2 matching over 9 bases. The length of the CDR3 is 15 residues. V dropped 6 bases and J dropped 0; count of bases not matched to a gene: 2. Germline CDR1 and CDR2: SNHLY and FYNNEI. This CDR3 reads CASRRLAANTGELFF. CDR3 sequence (DNA): TGTGCCAGCAGGCGACTAGCGGCGAACACCGGGGAGCTGTTTTTT. Combining the CDR3 with reference TRBV2 and TRBJ2-2 gives the whole variable domain EPEVTQTPSHQVTQMGQEVILRCVPISNHLYFYWYRQILGQKVEFLVSFYNNEISEKSEIFDDQFSVERPDGSNFTLKIRSTKLEDSAMYFCASRRLAANTGELFFGEGSRLTVL.

This clone was recorded many times. The V and J genes are TRBV14 and TRBJ2-7; a possible D gene is TRBD2 (6 bases). The CDR3 covers 14 residues. Trimming removed 1 base from V and 4 bases from J, with 11 bases in between. Germline CDR1 is SGHDN and CDR2 is FVKESK. The CDR3, as DNA: TGTGCCAGCAGCCAAGCTCTAGCGCCTTACGAGCAGTACTTC. It specifies CASSQALAPYEQYF.

V is TRBV13 and J is TRBJ1-3; 8 bases are shared with TRBD1. The CDR3 has 16 residues. Trimming took 0 bases from V and 2 from J; bases not matched to a gene: 3. Germline lookup yields CDR1 PRHDT and CDR2 FYEKMQ (reference sequence). CDR3 in DNA: TGTGCCAGCAGCTTAGGCCGGACAGGGCCTGGAAACACCATATATTTT. It is translated as CASSLGRTGPGNTIYF.

The V call is TRBV7-2, the J call TRBJ2-7; TRBD1 is a possible D gene (6 bases). The CDR3 is 14 residues long. Trimming cost V 2 bases and J 2 bases, with 10 bases left between them. Germline V gene sequence: CDR1 SGHTA, CDR2 FQGNSA. The CDR3 bases are TGTGCCAGCAGCTTAAACAGGGTCGCCTACGAGCAGTACTTC. Its translation: CASSLNRVAYEQYF.

The CDR3 nucleotides are TGTGCCAGCACAACTACCCAGGACTCGAGGTACTTC. This encodes CASTTTQDSRYF. This sequence joins TRBV2 and TRBJ2-4, with D perhaps matching TRBD2 (5 bases). The CDR3 length is 12 residues. CDR1 SNHLY and CDR2 FYNNEI come from the germline V gene. V gave up 7 bases and J gave up 15 bases, with 19 bases separating them.

The V and J genes are TRBV6-1 and TRBJ1-4, with D hard to call. The CDR3 runs to 11 residues. V was pared by 6 bases and J by 11 bases, with 10 bases between. Germline V gene sequence: CDR1 MNHNS, CDR2 SASEGT. The CDR3 coding sequence is TGTGCCAGCAGCGGGGAAGGGAAACTGTTTTTT. It specifies CASSGEGKLFF.

This clone turned up a few times. The chain recombines TRBV6-5 with TRBJ2-2, with TRBD1 as a possible D gene (6 bases). This CDR3 comprises 15 residues. Trimming cost V 6 bases and J 1 base, with 12 bases left between them. Germline-derived CDR1 and CDR2 are MNHEY and SVGAGI. CDR3 bases: TGTGCCAGCAGGTCCGGACAGCTGAACACCGGGGAGCTGTTTTTT. Protein sequence: CASRSGQLNTGELFF.

The V gene is TRBV9, the J gene TRBJ2-3, with TRBD2 matching over 7 bases. The germline gives CDR1 SGDLS, CDR2 YYNGEE. CDR3 length equals 13 residues. The V and J ends lost 6 bases and 4 bases, in that order; junction bases with no gene match: 5. CDR3 protein: CASTFSGADTQYF. CDR3 DNA sequence: TGTGCCAGCACCTTCAGCGGGGCAGATACGCAGTATTTT.

The chain is built from TRBV2 and TRBJ2-1, with 12 nucleotides matching TRBD2. The CDR3 has 16 amino acids. V was pared by 6 bases and J by 9 bases, with 12 bases of the junction left unmatched. The germline V gene encodes CDR1 SNHLY and CDR2 FYNNEI. The CDR3 here is CASSRLAGGPGGEQFF. The CDR3 nucleotides are TGTGCCAGCAGCCGCCTAGCGGGAGGGCCAGGGGGTGAGCAGTTCTTC.